In this sample, the clone carrying this T cell receptor beta chain turned up a few times. Its antigen is unidentified. TCR cDNA was made by 5'RACE template switching, adding a universal primer site and UMIs. Each CDR3 protein is one row after TCRdb ran MiXCR on the 5' RACE reads. The repertoire has 510,000 or so distinct CDR3 sequences, 15% to 20% of them found once; the top ten carry over 11%. This entry is derived from a study of T cells after yellow fever vaccination. Study-level results: Clones from primary vaccination mostly reappeared after the booster (about 97% CD4, over 85% CD8). Although the secondary response was weaker, it peaked faster, at day 5 versus 15.

Germline V CDR1 and CDR2: MDHEN, SYDVKM. Trimming took 7 bases from V and 0 from J; bases not matched to a gene: 8. The CDR3 is made up of 16 amino acids. This receptor was obtained from a man aged 30 to 39 who received the YFV17D yellow fever vaccine. This chain joins TRBV28 and TRBJ2-1, with TRBD2 matching over 8 bases. The input for sequencing was PBMCs, taken 15 days after the yellow fever booster vaccination. CDR3 region: CASTGSGVSSYNEQFF. CDR3 in DNA: TGTGCCAGCACGGGTAGCGGGGTTAGCTCCTACAATGAGCAGTTCTTC.